This T cell receptor beta chain was captured by sequencing in a study of cytomegalovirus exposure and HLA in healthy donors. General study findings and limits: The listing of fewer than 200 TCR beta chains classed them as cytomegalovirus-associated. There were some public TCRs occurring in many donors, but most TCR sequences were rare.

Comment on this clone: Its antigen is still unknown.

Sequencing was performed with immunoSEQ multiplex PCR; in TCRdb, only in-frame clones are kept and a portion is missing. Among approximately 210,000 clones listed, approximately 86% were seen once. CDR3 length: 16 amino acids. CDR1 is SEHNR, CDR2 FQNEAQ, per germline (reference sequence). V shed 5 bases and J 2 bases; nucleotides not matched to a gene: 10. The sequenced sample consisted of PBMCs. The J gene is TRBJ2-3, the V gene TRBV7-9, with TRBD2 identical over 7 bases. The clonotype comes from a woman between 18 and 29 years old in good health and CMV-seronegative. The CDR3 loop reads CASSPPAGEHTDTQYF. The CDR3 bases are TGTGCCAGCAGCCCCCCCGCGGGAGAGCACACAGATACGCAGTATTTT. Full variable domain (remainder filled in from reference TRBV7-9 and TRBJ2-3): DTGVSQNPRHKITKRGQNVTFRCDPISEHNRLYWYRQTLGQGPEFLTYFQNEAQLEKSRLLSDRFSAERPKGSFSTLEIQRTEQGDSAMYLCASSPPAGEHTDTQYFGPGTRLTVL.